A selection of T cell receptor beta chains follows, all from one sample in a study of T-cell reconstitution after alpha-beta-depleted transplantation in children. TCRdb re-called the PCR reads through MiXCR, storing one row per CDR3 protein. The sample lists about 200,000 distinct CDR3 sequences, roughly 15% occurring once. Source: PBMCs from the stem cell graft donor, taken from the stem cell graft. These receptor sequences come from a human donor who donated a stem cell graft to a child with acute lymphoblastic leukemia. Each CDR3 is given with its conserved first and last residue. The D gene is left open where the match is weak. Only some rows state a clone size, as once, few, many or a class for expanded clones.

clone_size	j_call	v_call	d_call	cdr3_nt	cdr3_aa
many	TRBJ2-1	TRBV12-3/TRBV12-4	TRBD2	TGTGCCAGCTGTAGACTAGCGGGGGACAATGAGCAGTTCTTC	CASCRLAGDNEQFF
few	TRBJ2-1	TRBV5-1	TRBD1	TGCGCCAGCAGCTGGCTGTCCGGGACAGGGACTGTGCATGAGCAGTTCTTC	CASSWLSGTGTVHEQFF
.	TRBJ1-3	TRBV7-9	.	TGTGCCAGCAGCTTAGTCAACAGGGCCTCTGGAAACACCATATATTTT	CASSLVNRASGNTIYF
many	TRBJ2-3	TRBV6-5	.	TGTGCCAGCAGTTACGCGGGATTGAGCACAGATACGCAGTATTTT	CASSYAGLSTDTQYF
many	TRBJ1-1	TRBV7-9	.	TGTGCCAGCAGTTTACCAATTTCCGGACTCTTGAACACTGAAGCTTTCTTT	CASSLPISGLLNTEAFF
many	TRBJ1-2	TRBV29-1	.	TGCAGCGTTGGATATCTGGTGGCGGGTGGGAGGGGATATGGCTACACCTTC	CSVGYLVAGGRGYGYTF
few	TRBJ1-5	TRBV12-3/TRBV12-4	.	TGTGCCAGCAGTTTCCAACGGAGCAATCAGCCCCAGCATTTT	CASSFQRSNQPQHF
many	TRBJ2-2	TRBV5-5	.	TGTGCCAGCAGCTTGTACTCGGGGGAGCCCGGGGAGCTGTTTTTT	CASSLYSGEPGELFF
many	TRBJ2-1	TRBV5-1	.	TGCGCCAGCGCACTGTACCTTGGTAAATACAATGAGCAGTTCTTC	CASALYLGKYNEQFF
.	TRBJ2-4	TRBV19	.	TGTGCCAGTAGTTCGCTGGGCAGTGAGAAAAACATTCAGTACTTC	CASSSLGSEKNIQYF
many	TRBJ2-2	TRBV7-8	.	TGTGCCAGCAGCTCCCGGCCAACCGGGGAGCTGTTTTTT	CASSSRPTGELFF
.	TRBJ2-7	TRBV12-3/TRBV12-4	TRBD2	TGTGCCAGCCGTCCTGGACTAGCGGCCCCCTACGAGCAGTACTTC	CASRPGLAAPYEQYF
few	TRBJ1-2	TRBV27	.	TGTGCCAGCAGACTAAGGGGGGGCAGTAACTATGGCTACACCTTC	CASRLRGGSNYGYTF
many	TRBJ2-7	TRBV7-6	.	TGTGCCAGCAGCCGATCCAGCGACAGTGTCTACGAGCAGTACTTC	CASSRSSDSVYEQYF
many	TRBJ1-1	TRBV10-3	TRBD1	TGTGCCATCAGAGATGGACAGGGACAAGCTTTCTTT	CAIRDGQGQAFF
.	TRBJ2-2	TRBV11-1	TRBD1	TGTGCCAGCAGCCGGACTCATACCCGAGACAGGGACACCGGGGAGCTGTTTTTT	CASSRTHTRDRDTGELFF
many	TRBJ1-1	TRBV18	TRBD1	TGTGCCAGCTCACGACCGACAGGGGGAGGCACTGAAGCTTTCTTT	CASSRPTGGGTEAFF
many	TRBJ2-7	TRBV7-9	.	TGTGCCAGCAGCTTAGCTGGGACGGCCTACGAGCAGTACTTC	CASSLAGTAYEQYF
.	TRBJ2-7	TRBV12-3/TRBV12-4	.	TGTGCCGGCGGATCTCTTGGCGAGCAGTACTTC	CAGGSLGEQYF
many	TRBJ2-3	TRBV4-2	.	TGTGCCAGCAGCCAAGCTAGCGAATTCGGCACAGATACGCAGTATTTT	CASSQASEFGTDTQYF
many	TRBJ2-3	TRBV4-2	.	TGTGCCAGCAGCCAAGATAAGCGGACGACGGATACGCAGTATTTT	CASSQDKRTTDTQYF
many	TRBJ2-2	TRBV10-1	.	TGCGCCAGCAGTCTCTTTACTGGAGCCGGGGAGCTGTTTTTT	CASSLFTGAGELFF
.	TRBJ2-5	TRBV5-1	.	TGCGCCAGCAGCTCCTCAGGGGCCCAAGAGACCCAGTACTTC	CASSSSGAQETQYF
.	TRBJ2-7	TRBV4-1	.	TGCGCCAGCAGCCAAGTCGAAGGGGCGCACGAGCAGTACTTC	CASSQVEGAHEQYF
few	TRBJ2-2	TRBV29-1	.	TGCAGCGTTGTTGGGGTAGACACCGGGGAGCTGTTTTTT	CSVVGVDTGELFF
few	TRBJ2-3	TRBV5-1	TRBD2	TGCGCCAGCAGCTTGGCGGGGACTAGCTGGACAGATACGCAGTATTTT	CASSLAGTSWTDTQYF
many	TRBJ2-3	TRBV29-1	.	TGCAGCGTTGACCCCGAGGATACGCAGTATTTT	CSVDPEDTQYF
many	TRBJ1-6	TRBV20-1	.	TGCAGTGCCAAGGATTCGGGGGGAGAGAATTCACCCCTCCACTTT	CSAKDSGGENSPLHF
many	TRBJ1-1	TRBV5-1	TRBD1	TGCGCCAGCAGCTTCCACGGACAGGGGCCGAACACTGAAGCTTTCTTT	CASSFHGQGPNTEAFF
many	TRBJ2-2	TRBV6-1	.	TGTGCCAGCAGTGGGGGGCTTGGCGGGGAGCTGTTTTTT	CASSGGLGGELFF
.	TRBJ2-2	TRBV19	.	TGTGCCAGTAGTATCAAGGGGCCCACCGGGGAGCTGTTTTTT	CASSIKGPTGELFF
many	TRBJ2-1	TRBV5-1	TRBD2	TGCGCCAGCGGAAATTCTGCTAGCGGGAATAACAATGAGCAGTTCTTC	CASGNSASGNNNEQFF
.	TRBJ2-6	TRBV2	.	TGTGCCAGCAGAGCGTCCCCAAACTCATACTCTGGGGCCAACGTCCTGACTTTC	CASRASPNSYSGANVLTF
.	TRBJ2-1	TRBV3-1	.	TGTGCCAGCAGCGGGGCTGTCCCCTACAATGAGCAGTTCTTC	CASSGAVPYNEQFF
many	TRBJ2-5	TRBV5-1	.	TGCGCCAGCAGCATGCAAGAGACCCAGTACTTC	CASSMQETQYF
.	TRBJ2-5	TRBV29-1	.	TGCAGCGTTGGCGGGCCAGGGAACCAAGAGACCCAGTACTTT	CSVGGPGNQETQYF
many	TRBJ1-2	TRBV20-1	.	TGCAGTGGTCGTGCCCCCGGCGGCTACACCTTC	CSGRAPGGYTF
.	TRBJ2-7	TRBV20-1	TRBD2	TGCAGTGCTGCCGGAGCGGGAGATAAAGGGATTAGCTTC	CSAAGAGDKGISF
many	TRBJ1-1	TRBV12-3/TRBV12-4	.	TGTGCCAGCAGTCCTAGGACAGCCCGAAACACTGAAGCTTTCTTT	CASSPRTARNTEAFF
.	TRBJ2-7	TRBV12-3/TRBV12-4	.	TGTGCCAGCAGTTTCAGACCCCCCTACGAGCAGTACTTC	CASSFRPPYEQYF
many	TRBJ2-2	TRBV12-3/TRBV12-4	.	TGTGCCAGCAGTTTTGCGGGGACCGGGGAGCTGTTTTTT	CASSFAGTGELFF
many	TRBJ2-3	TRBV7-8	.	TGTGCCAGCAGCCCTCAACCTAGCACAGATACGCAGTATTTT	CASSPQPSTDTQYF
many	TRBJ1-5	TRBV7-9	.	TGTGCCAGCAGCTTTGTTGGGCAGCCCCAGCATTTT	CASSFVGQPQHF
.	TRBJ2-5	TRBV20-1	.	TGCAGTGCTCCCCCCGACACCGGCGGGACCCAGTACTTC	CSAPPDTGGTQYF
few	TRBJ2-3	TRBV20-1	.	TGCAGTGCTCGCCTCCCTAGCCGGGGATACACAGATACGCAGTATTTT	CSARLPSRGYTDTQYF
.	TRBJ1-2	TRBV28	.	TGTGCCTCGGGGGACGCCGTACAACGTGCTACTAACTATGGCTACACCTTC	CASGDAVQRATNYGYTF
many	TRBJ2-2	TRBV7-9	TRBD2	TGTGCCAGCAGCCCCGGACTAGCGGGAATCAACACCGGGGAGCTGTTTTTT	CASSPGLAGINTGELFF
.	TRBJ2-1	TRBV12-3/TRBV12-4	.	.	CASILGSSYNEQFF
.	TRBJ1-1	TRBV12-3/TRBV12-4	TRBD1	TGTGCCAGCAGTTTACCCGACAGGGCGGTTTCTGAAGCTTTCTTT	CASSLPDRAVSEAFF
many	TRBJ1-3	TRBV6-5	.	TGTGCCAGCAGTTACTCGAATTCTCAAACCTCTGGAAACACCATATATTTT	CASSYSNSQTSGNTIYF
many	TRBJ2-5	TRBV14	.	TGTGCCAGCAGCTCTTCAGGGTCGCGGGAGACCCAGTACTTC	CASSSSGSRETQYF
many	TRBJ2-5	TRBV5-5	TRBD2	TGTGCCAGCAGCTTGGGGCTAGCGGGAGCTTGGGAGACCCAGTACTTC	CASSLGLAGAWETQYF
many	TRBJ2-1	TRBV5-1	TRBD2	TGCGCCAGCAGCTTGTCTCGGACTAGCGGGAGAGGGGATGAGCAGTTCTTC	CASSLSRTSGRGDEQFF
many	TRBJ2-3	TRBV10-3	TRBD1	TGTGCCATCAGTGACTGGACAGGCCTGGGGGGCACAGATACGCAGTATTTT	CAISDWTGLGGTDTQYF
many	TRBJ2-1	TRBV3-1	TRBD2	TGTGCCAGCAGCCAAGATGAAGGCGGGAGTATCTACAATGAGCAGTTCTTC	CASSQDEGGSIYNEQFF
few	TRBJ2-5	TRBV5-1	TRBD2	TGCGCCAGCAGCTTGGCCGTTACAGCGGGAGAGTTAGAGACCCAGTACTTC	CASSLAVTAGELETQYF
many	TRBJ2-7	TRBV29-1	.	TGCAGCGTTGTATGGTCAGGGGCGGGAGAGCAGTACTTC	CSVVWSGAGEQYF